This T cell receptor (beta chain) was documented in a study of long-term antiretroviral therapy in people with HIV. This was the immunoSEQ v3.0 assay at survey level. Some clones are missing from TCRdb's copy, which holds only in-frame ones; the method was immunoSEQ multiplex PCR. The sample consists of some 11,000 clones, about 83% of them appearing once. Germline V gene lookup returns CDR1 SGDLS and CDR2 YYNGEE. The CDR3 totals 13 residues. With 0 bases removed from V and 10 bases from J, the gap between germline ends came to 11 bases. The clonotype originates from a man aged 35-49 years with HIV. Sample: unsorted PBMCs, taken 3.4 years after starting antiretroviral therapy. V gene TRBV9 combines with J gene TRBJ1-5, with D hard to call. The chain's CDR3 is CASSVDGFGPQHF. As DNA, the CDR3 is TGTGCCAGCAGCGTAGATGGGTTCGGTCCCCAGCATTTT.